This T cell receptor beta chain appears in the sequencing data of a study of T cell changes during pregnancy in multiple sclerosis. Produced via immunoSEQ multiplex PCR; TCRdb's table is partial and in-frame only. There are approximately 100,000 clones in the sample; about 90% occur only once, and about 1.5% lies in the top ten. Germline assignment: CDR1 MNHNY and CDR2 SVGAGI (reference sequence). This CDR3 spans 14 amino acids. The V gene lost 6 bases and the J gene lost 2 bases, with 14 bases spanning the gap. V and J are TRBV6-6 and TRBJ2-7, with TRBD2 as a possible D gene (5 bases). Specimen: peripheral blood, collected before pregnancy. The sequence derives from a female donor with multiple sclerosis, enrolled in a pregnancy study. The CDR3 coding sequence is TGTGCCAGCAGCCGGACTCTCCTTACCTACGAGCAGTACTTC. Its protein product is CASSRTLLTYEQYF.